This T cell receptor beta chain was documented in a study of identical twins. MiXCR, applied by TCRdb to the 5' RACE reads, yields one record per CDR3 protein. This repertoire shows about 470,000 distinct CDR3 sequences, roughly 24% found once; its top ten account for 2.9%. This clonotype appeared a few times. Germline V lookup: CDR1 MDHEN, CDR2 SYDVKM. The CDR3 consists of 13 residues. V lost 10 bases, J lost 1 base, and 4 bases stayed unmatched. The same data also contributed to another study, on T cells expressing NK-cell markers.

This receptor was obtained from a woman aged 18-35 years in good health. V gene TRBV28 combines with J gene TRBJ1-1; 9 bases are shared with TRBD1. What was sequenced was CD4+ T cells sorted from blood. The CDR3 reads CATLTGGNTEAFF. The CDR3 DNA reads TGTGCCACTCTGACAGGGGGGAACACTGAAGCTTTCTTT.